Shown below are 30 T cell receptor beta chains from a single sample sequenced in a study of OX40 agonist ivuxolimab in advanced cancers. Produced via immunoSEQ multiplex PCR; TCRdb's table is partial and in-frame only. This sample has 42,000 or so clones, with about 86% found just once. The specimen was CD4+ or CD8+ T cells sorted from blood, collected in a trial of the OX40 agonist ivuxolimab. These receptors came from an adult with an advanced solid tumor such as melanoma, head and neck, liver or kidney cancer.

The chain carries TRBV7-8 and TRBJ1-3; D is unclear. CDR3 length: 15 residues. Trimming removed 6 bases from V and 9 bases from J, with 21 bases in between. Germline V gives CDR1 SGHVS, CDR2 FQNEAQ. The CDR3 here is CASSASGVGTGTIYF. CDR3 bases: TGTGCCAGCAGTGCTAGTGGGGTCGGCACCGGCACCATATATTTT.

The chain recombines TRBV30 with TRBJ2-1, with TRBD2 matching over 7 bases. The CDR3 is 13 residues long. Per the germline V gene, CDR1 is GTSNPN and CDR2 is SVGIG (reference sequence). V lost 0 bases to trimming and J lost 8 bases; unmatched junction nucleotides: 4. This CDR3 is CAWSVGRGDEQFF. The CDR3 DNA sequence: TGTGCCTGGAGTGTGGGTCGGGGGGATGAGCAGTTCTTC.

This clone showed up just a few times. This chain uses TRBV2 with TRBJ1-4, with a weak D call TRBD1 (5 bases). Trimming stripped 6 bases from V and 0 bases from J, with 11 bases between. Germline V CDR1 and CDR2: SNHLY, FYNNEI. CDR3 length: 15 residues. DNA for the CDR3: TGTGCCAGCAGGGGAACAGGCACAACTAATGAAAAACTGTTTTTT. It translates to CASRGTGTTNEKLFF.

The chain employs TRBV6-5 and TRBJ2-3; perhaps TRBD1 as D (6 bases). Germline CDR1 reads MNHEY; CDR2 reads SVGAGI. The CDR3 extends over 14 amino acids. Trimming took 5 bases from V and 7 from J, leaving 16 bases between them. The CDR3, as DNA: TGTGCCAGCAGTCCAAACAGGGTTCCCTATACGCAGTATTTT. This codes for CASSPNRVPYTQYF.

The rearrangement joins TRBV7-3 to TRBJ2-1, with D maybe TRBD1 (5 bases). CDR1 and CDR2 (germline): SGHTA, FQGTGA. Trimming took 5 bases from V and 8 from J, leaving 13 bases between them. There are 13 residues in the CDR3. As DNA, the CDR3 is TGTGCCAGCAGCCCCCTTTTGGGGCATGAGCAGTTCTTC. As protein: CASSPLLGHEQFF.

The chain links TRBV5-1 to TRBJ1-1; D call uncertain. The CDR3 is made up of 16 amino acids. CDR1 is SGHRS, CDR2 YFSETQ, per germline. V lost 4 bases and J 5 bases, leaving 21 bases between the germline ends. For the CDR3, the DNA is TGCGCCAGCAGCCGTGGTGGGCGGTTGGTGGAAACTGAAGCTTTCTTT. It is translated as CASSRGGRLVETEAFF.

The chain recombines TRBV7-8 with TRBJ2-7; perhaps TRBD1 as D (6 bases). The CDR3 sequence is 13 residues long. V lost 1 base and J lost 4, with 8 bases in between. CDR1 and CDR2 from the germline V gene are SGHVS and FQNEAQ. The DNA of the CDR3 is TGTGCCAGCAGCTTAGAACAGGGTTACGAGCAGTACTTC. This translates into CASSLEQGYEQYF.

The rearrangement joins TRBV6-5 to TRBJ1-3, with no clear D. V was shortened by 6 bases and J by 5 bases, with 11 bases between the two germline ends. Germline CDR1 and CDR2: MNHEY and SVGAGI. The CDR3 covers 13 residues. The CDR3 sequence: CASREISRNTIYF. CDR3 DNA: TGTGCCAGCAGAGAGATATCGCGAAACACCATATATTTT.

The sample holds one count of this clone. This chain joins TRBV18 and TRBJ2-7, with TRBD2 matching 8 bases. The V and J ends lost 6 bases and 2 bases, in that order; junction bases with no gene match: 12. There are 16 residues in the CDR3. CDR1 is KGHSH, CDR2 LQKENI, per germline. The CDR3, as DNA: TGTGCCAGCTCCCAGGCCCCTAGCGGGTCTACCTACGAGCAGTACTTC. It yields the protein CASSQAPSGSTYEQYF.

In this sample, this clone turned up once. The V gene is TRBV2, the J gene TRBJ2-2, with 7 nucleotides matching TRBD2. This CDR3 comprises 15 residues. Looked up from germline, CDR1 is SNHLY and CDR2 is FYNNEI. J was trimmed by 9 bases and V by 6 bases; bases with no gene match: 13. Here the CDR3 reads CASRARGGSTRELFF. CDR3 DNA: TGTGCCAGCAGGGCTCGGGGCGGGAGTACCCGGGAGCTGTTTTTT.

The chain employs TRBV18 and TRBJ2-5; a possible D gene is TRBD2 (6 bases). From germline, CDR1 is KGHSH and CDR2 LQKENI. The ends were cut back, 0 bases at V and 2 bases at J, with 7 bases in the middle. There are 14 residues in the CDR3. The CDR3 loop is CASSPPGLQETQYF. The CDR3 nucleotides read TGTGCCAGCTCACCACCGGGACTTCAAGAGACCCAGTACTTC.

The CDR3 region is CASSYVGVAEAFF. CDR3 DNA sequence: TGTGCCAGCAGTTACGTGGGGGTCGCTGAAGCTTTCTTT. The V and J genes are TRBV6-6 and TRBJ1-1; tentatively, D is TRBD1 (5 bases). Trimming cost V 2 bases and J 6 bases, with 10 bases left between them. Germline V CDR1 and CDR2: MNHNY, SVGAGI (reference sequence). The CDR3 has 13 residues.

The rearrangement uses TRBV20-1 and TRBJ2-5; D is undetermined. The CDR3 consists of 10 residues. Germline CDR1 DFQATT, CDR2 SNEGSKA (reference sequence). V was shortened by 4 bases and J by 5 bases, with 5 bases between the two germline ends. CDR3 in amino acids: CSAMDETQYF. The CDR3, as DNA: TGCAGTGCTATGGACGAGACCCAGTACTTC.

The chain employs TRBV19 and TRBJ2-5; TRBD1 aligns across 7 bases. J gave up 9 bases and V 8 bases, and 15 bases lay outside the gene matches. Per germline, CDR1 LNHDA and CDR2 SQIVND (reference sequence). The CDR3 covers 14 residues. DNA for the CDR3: TGTGCCAGTTCACAGGGTAGAGGGGGCGGTCCCCAGTACTTC. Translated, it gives CASSQGRGGGPQYF. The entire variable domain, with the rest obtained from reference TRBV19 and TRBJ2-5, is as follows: DGGITQSPKYLFRKEGQNVTLSCEQNLNHDAMYWYRQDPGQGLRLIYYSQIVNDFQKGDIAEGYSVSREKKESFPLTVTSAQKNPTAFYLCASSQGRGGGPQYFGPGTRLLVL.

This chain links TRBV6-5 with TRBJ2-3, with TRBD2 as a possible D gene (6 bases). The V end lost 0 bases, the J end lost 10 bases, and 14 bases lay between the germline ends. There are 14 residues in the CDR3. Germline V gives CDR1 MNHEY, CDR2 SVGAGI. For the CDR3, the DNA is TGTGCCAGCAGTTACTCGAGGGGCGGGATTGCGCAGTATTTT. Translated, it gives CASSYSRGGIAQYF.

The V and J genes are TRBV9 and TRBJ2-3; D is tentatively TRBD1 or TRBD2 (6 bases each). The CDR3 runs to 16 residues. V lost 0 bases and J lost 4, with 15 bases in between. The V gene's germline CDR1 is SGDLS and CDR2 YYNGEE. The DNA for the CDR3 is TGTGCCAGCAGCGTAGCTCCCCGGGGGCGCGCAGATACGCAGTATTTT. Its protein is CASSVAPRGRADTQYF.

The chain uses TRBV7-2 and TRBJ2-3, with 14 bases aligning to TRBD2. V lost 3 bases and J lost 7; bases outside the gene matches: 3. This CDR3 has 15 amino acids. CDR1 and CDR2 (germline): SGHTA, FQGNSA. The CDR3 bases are TGTGCCAGCAGCTTTGGGACTAGCGGGAGTTATACGCAGTATTTT. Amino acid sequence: CASSFGTSGSYTQYF.

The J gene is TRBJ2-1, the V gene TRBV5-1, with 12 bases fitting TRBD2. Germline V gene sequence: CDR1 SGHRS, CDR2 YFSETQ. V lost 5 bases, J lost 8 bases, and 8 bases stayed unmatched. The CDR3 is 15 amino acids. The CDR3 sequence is CASRAPGLAGDEQFF. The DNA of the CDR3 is TGCGCCAGCAGGGCACCGGGACTAGCGGGCGATGAGCAGTTCTTC.

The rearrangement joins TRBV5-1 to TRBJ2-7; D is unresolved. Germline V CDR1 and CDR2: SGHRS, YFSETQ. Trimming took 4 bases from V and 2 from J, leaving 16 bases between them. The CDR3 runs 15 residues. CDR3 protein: CASSPDPDGTYEQYF. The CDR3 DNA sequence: TGCGCCAGCAGCCCCGACCCAGATGGGACCTACGAGCAGTACTTC.

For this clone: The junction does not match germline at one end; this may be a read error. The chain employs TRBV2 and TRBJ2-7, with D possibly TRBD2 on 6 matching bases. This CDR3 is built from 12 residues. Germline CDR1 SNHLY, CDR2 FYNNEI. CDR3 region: CASSEEDYGQYF. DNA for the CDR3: TGTGCCAGCAGTGAAGAGGACTACGGGCAGTACTTC.

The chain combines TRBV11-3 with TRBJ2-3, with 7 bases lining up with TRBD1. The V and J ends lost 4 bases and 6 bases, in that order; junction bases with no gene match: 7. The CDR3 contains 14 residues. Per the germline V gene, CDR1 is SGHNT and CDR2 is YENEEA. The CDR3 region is CASSSSRQGDTQYF. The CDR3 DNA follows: TGTGCCAGCAGCTCCTCCAGACAGGGCGATACGCAGTATTTT.

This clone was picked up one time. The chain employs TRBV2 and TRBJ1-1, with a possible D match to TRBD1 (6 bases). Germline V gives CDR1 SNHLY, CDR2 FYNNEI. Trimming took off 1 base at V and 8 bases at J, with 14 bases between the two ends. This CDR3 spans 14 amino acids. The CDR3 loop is CASSEVGGRGEAFF. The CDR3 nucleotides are TGTGCCAGCAGTGAAGTCGGGGGCAGAGGGGAAGCTTTCTTT. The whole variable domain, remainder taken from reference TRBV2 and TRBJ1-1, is EPEVTQTPSHQVTQMGQEVILRCVPISNHLYFYWYRQILGQKVEFLVSFYNNEISEKSEIFDDQFSVERPDGSNFTLKIRSTKLEDSAMYFCASSEVGGRGEAFFGQGTRLTVV.

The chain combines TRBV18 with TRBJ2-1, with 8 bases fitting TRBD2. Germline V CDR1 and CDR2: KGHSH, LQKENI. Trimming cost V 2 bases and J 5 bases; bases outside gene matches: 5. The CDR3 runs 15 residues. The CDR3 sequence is CASSPTGGRNNEQFF. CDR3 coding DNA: TGTGCCAGCTCACCAACGGGCGGGAGGAACAATGAGCAGTTCTTC.

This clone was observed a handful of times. The CDR3 DNA follows: TGCGCCAGCAGCTTGACAGCAGGGGGCTCCAACACTGAAGCTTTCTTT. Its protein product is CASSLTAGGSNTEAFF. The chain joins TRBV5-1 to TRBJ1-1, with 8 bases aligning to TRBD1. From germline, CDR1 is SGHRS and CDR2 YFSETQ. This CDR3 has 16 residues. J lost 2 bases, V lost 1 base, and 7 bases had no gene match.

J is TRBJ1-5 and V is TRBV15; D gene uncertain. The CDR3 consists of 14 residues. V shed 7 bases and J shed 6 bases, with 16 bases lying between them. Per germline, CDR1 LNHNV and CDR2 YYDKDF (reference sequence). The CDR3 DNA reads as TGTGCCACCAACAGTAACAGCGCCGTTCAGCCCCAGCATTTT. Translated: CATNSNSAVQPQHF.

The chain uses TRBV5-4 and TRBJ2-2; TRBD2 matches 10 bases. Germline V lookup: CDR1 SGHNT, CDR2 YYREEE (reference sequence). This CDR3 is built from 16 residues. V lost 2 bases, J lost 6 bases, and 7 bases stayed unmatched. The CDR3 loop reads CASSLAGGLQAGELFF. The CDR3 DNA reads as TGTGCCAGCAGCTTAGCGGGGGGGTTACAGGCCGGGGAGCTGTTTTTT.

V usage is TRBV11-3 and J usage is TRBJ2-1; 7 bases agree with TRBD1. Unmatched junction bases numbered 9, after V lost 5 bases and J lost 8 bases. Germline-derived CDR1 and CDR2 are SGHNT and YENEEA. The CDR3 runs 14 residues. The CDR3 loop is CASSPGQPRDEQFF. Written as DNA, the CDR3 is TGTGCCAGCAGCCCGGGACAGCCCCGGGATGAGCAGTTCTTC.

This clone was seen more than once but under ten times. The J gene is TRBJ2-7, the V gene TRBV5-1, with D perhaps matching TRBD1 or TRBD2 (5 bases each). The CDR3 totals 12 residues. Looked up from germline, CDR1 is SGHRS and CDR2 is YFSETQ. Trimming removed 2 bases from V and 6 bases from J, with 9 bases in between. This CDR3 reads CASSFEGSEQYF. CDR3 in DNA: TGCGCCAGCAGCTTTGAGGGGAGCGAGCAGTACTTC.

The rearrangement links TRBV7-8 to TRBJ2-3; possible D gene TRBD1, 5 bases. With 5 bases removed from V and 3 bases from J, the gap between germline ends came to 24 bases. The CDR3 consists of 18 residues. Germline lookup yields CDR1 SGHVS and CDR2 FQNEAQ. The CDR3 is CASSVPTHRGKRTDTQYF. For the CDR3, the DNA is TGTGCCAGCAGCGTCCCCACCCATAGGGGAAAAAGGACAGATACGCAGTATTTT. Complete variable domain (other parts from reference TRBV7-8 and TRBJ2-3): GAGVSQSPRYKVAKRGQDVALRCDPISGHVSLFWYQQALGQGPEFLTYFQNEAQLDKSGLPSDRFFAERPEGSVSTLKIQRTQQEDSAVYLCASSVPTHRGKRTDTQYFGPGTRLTVL.

Here the CDR3 reads CASSPGDRSNTGELFF. The CDR3 bases are TGCGCCAGCAGCCCGGGGGACAGATCGAACACCGGGGAGCTGTTTTTT. The rearrangement links TRBV5-1 to TRBJ2-2; TRBD1 is a possible D gene (7 bases). Deletions cut 4 bases from V and 0 bases from J, with 13 bases between. CDR1 and CDR2 (germline): SGHRS, YFSETQ. The CDR3 is made up of 16 amino acids.